The 28 T cell receptor beta chains presented below share a single source sample, sequenced in a study of Tregs in tolerant kidney transplant recipients. Repertoires were generated with immunoSEQ multiplex PCR, while TCRdb's copy carries only in-frame clones and drops some. The sample spans more than 10,000 clones; the ten largest clones claim 25% to 30%. Recipients received nonmyeloablative bone marrow transplants from related graft donors, with transient mixed chimerism. Sequenced here: CD8+ T cells from blood (PBMCs), sampled 24 months after the transplant. Source of these receptors: a human patient who received a combined kidney and bone marrow transplant. Some T cells may have come from the graft donor.

A note on this clone: The read ends 3 residues before the CDR3 terminus; that terminus is restored from the germline J gene. The chain joins TRBV7-9 to TRBJ1-2, with 7 positions matching TRBD1. The CDR3 is made up of 15 amino acids. CDR1 and CDR2 (germline): SEHNR, FQNEAQ (reference sequence). V dropped 4 bases and J dropped 1; count of bases not matched to a gene: 6. The chain's CDR3 is CASSSQGQHNYGYTF. The CDR3 bases that were read are TGTGCCAGCAGCTCACAGGGACAGCATAACTATGGC.

Details on this clone: The read ends 3 residues before the CDR3 terminus; that terminus is restored from the germline J gene. The V and J genes are TRBV18 and TRBJ2-7, with 10 bases identical to TRBD2. The J segment lost 3 bases and the V segment lost 4 bases, leaving 0 bases of the junction unmatched. CDR1 and CDR2 from the germline V gene are KGHSH and LQKENI. This CDR3 is 13 amino acids long. This CDR3 reads CASSLAGGYEQYF. The sequenced CDR3 bases are TGTGCCAGCTCACTAGCGGGAGGCTACGAG.

A word on this clone: The observed sequence ends 3 residues before the CDR3 terminus, with the missing tail filled in from the germline J gene. J is TRBJ2-3 and V is TRBV29-1, with D perhaps TRBD1 (5 bases). The germline V and J ends were trimmed by 1 base and 0 bases, with 17 bases remaining between them. Germline-derived CDR1 and CDR2 are SQVTM and ANQGSEA. The CDR3 runs to 17 residues. The DNA read from the CDR3 is TGCAGCGTTGAAGGTTGGGGCAGCGAAAAAAGCACAGATACG. Encoded protein: CSVEGWGSEKSTDT. The whole CDR3 sequence is CSVEGWGSEKSTDTQYF.

Note on this clone: With the read ending 3 residues before the CDR3 end, the germline J gene is used to fill in that end. The genes are TRBV20-1 and TRBJ1-5, with 9 bases that match TRBD1. V was clipped by 0 bases and J by 7 bases; unmatched bases: 10. The CDR3 extends over 16 amino acids. Germline V gene lookup returns CDR1 DFQATT and CDR2 SNEGSKA (reference sequence). The part of the CDR3 DNA that was read is TGCAGTGCTAGAGATCGGACAGGGGTCGATGGACAGCCC. It encodes CSARDRTGVDGQP. The entire CDR3 protein reads CSARDRTGVDGQPQHF.

Turning to this clone: With the read ending 3 residues before the CDR3 end, the germline J gene is used to fill in that end. V gene TRBV7-8 combines with J gene TRBJ2-3; 10 nucleotides align to TRBD2. Germline CDR1 is SGHVS and CDR2 is FQNEAQ. V shed 4 bases, J shed 0 bases, and the junction held 1 base outside the gene matches. The CDR3 spans 15 residues. The CDR3 is CASSWTSGSTDTQYF. Partial CDR3 DNA: TGTGCCAGCAGCTGGACTAGCGGAAGCACAGATACG.

To note about this clone: The CDR3 end lies 3 residues beyond the end of the read and is filled in from the germline J gene. V usage is TRBV2 and J usage is TRBJ1-1; 11 nucleotides agree with TRBD1. Trimming removed 7 bases from V and 3 bases from J; junction bases left unmatched: 13. The CDR3 sequence is 17 residues long. Germline lookup yields CDR1 SNHLY and CDR2 FYNNEI. The part of the CDR3 DNA that was read is TGTGCCAGCACCCACCCCCGGGACAGGGGGGGGGACACTGAA. This gives the protein CASTHPRDRGGDTE. The full CDR3 reads CASTHPRDRGGDTEAFF.

Points on this clone: With the read ending 3 residues before the CDR3 end, the germline J gene is used to fill in that end. The chain has TRBV13 and TRBJ2-7; D not certain. Trimming pared 5 bases from V and 0 bases from J, leaving 8 bases between. This CDR3 comprises 13 residues. CDR1 PRHDT and CDR2 FYEKMQ come from the germline V gene (reference sequence). The CDR3 protein is CASSPGSSYEQYF. Incomplete CDR3 DNA: TGTGCCAGCAGCCCAGGCAGCTCCTACGAG. The whole variable domain, remainder taken from reference TRBV13 and TRBJ2-7, is AAGVIQSPRHLIKEKRETATLKCYPIPRHDTVYWYQQGPGQDPQFLISFYEKMQSDKGSIPDRFSAQQFSDYHSELNMSSLELGDSALYFCASSPGSSYEQYFGPGTRLTVT.

Note on this clone: The read ends 3 residues shy of where the CDR3 ends; the end is completed using the germline J gene. The chain recombines TRBV5-1 with TRBJ2-1, with 8 bases lining up with TRBD1. The junction had 4 bases not matched to a gene; V was cut back by 3 bases and J by 2 bases. CDR1 and CDR2 from the germline V gene are SGHRS and YFSETQ. CDR3 length equals 15 residues. Incomplete CDR3 DNA: TGCGCCAGCAGCTACGGGACAGGACCCTACAATGAG. Encoded protein: CASSYGTGPYNE. The whole CDR3 protein is CASSYGTGPYNEQFF.

Comments on this clone: The read ends 3 residues early relative to the CDR3; the germline J gene fills the gap. The chain couples TRBV28 to TRBJ2-1; 13 bases are a match to TRBD2. The CDR3 covers 19 residues. Germline loops: CDR1 MDHEN, CDR2 SYDVKM. With 5 bases clipped from V and 8 bases from J, the junction kept 18 bases outside the gene matches. The CDR3 loop is CASSTGLAGERTYLDEQFF. The sequenced CDR3 bases are TGTGCCAGCAGTACAGGACTAGCGGGAGAGAGAACCTATCTCGATGAG.

On this clone: From the germline J gene comes the end of the CDR3, since the read stops 3 residues before it. The J gene is TRBJ2-7, the V gene TRBV12-3 or TRBV12-4; 7 bases map to TRBD1. This CDR3 region has 14 residues. With V trimmed by 5 bases and J by 2 bases, 6 bases remained unmatched. The chain's CDR3 is CASSPGTATYEQYF. The CDR3 bases that were read are TGTGCCAGCAGTCCCGGGACAGCCACCTACGAG.

As for this clone: The DNA ends 3 residues before the CDR3 does, and the rest of the CDR3 is filled in from the germline J gene. The chain employs TRBV7-2 and TRBJ2-5; possible D gene TRBD2, 5 bases. The V gene lost 5 bases and the J gene lost 1 base, with 14 bases spanning the gap. Germline V lookup: CDR1 SGHTA, CDR2 FQGNSA. This CDR3 has 15 residues. The CDR3 here is CASSRWPSSQETQYF. The sequenced CDR3 bases are TGTGCCAGCAGCCGTTGGCCTAGCAGCCAAGAGACC.

The CDR3 is CASSIGLADYEQYF. Incomplete CDR3 DNA: TGTGCCAGTAGTATAGGACTAGCGGATTACGAG. V is TRBV19 and J is TRBJ2-7, with TRBD2 matching over 9 bases. The observed sequence ends 3 residues before the CDR3 terminus, with the missing tail filled in from the germline J gene. The V gene's germline CDR1 is LNHDA and CDR2 SQIVND (reference sequence). After removal of 1 base from V and 4 bases from J, the junction contained 2 bases not matched to a gene. The CDR3 spans 14 residues. The full variable domain, in which reference TRBV19 and TRBJ2-7 provide the parts outside the CDR3, is DGGITQSPKYLFRKEGQNVTLSCEQNLNHDAMYWYRQDPGQGLRLIYYSQIVNDFQKGDIAEGYSVSREKKESFPLTVTSAQKNPTAFYLCASSIGLADYEQYFGPGTRLTVT.

A remark on this clone: The read ends 3 residues shy of where the CDR3 ends; the end is completed using the germline J gene. The chain has TRBV6-4 and TRBJ2-3; D could derive from TRBD1 or TRBD2 (5 bases each). This CDR3 comprises 17 residues. V shed 6 bases and J shed 2 bases, with 21 bases lying between them. Germline-derived CDR1 and CDR2 are MRHNA and SNTAGT. The sequenced part of the CDR3 DNA is TGTGCCAGCAGGGACGGGGCCCACACAGTCCCCACAGATACG. Translating it yields CASRDGAHTVPTDT. The CDR3 in full is CASRDGAHTVPTDTQYF.

As regards this clone: The read gets to within 3 residues of the CDR3 end, and the germline J gene fills in the rest. This rearrangement joins TRBV29-1 to TRBJ2-5, with 9 bases that match TRBD1. This CDR3 region has 11 residues. Germline V lookup: CDR1 SQVTM, CDR2 ANQGSEA. The junction had 2 bases not matched to a gene; V was cut back by 7 bases and J by 5 bases. CDR3: CSGTGAETQYF. CDR3 DNA (partial): TGCAGCGGGACAGGGGCTGAGACC.

With regard to this clone: The read ends 3 residues before the CDR3 terminus; that terminus is restored from the germline J gene. J is TRBJ2-7 and V is TRBV5-5; D uncertain. Trimming left V 3 bases short and J 3 bases short, with 7 bases between. The CDR3 has 12 amino acids. CDR1 is SGHKS, CDR2 YYEKEE, per germline (reference sequence). The covered CDR3 bases are TGTGCCAGCAGCTCCTTAGTCTACGAG. It translates to CASSSLVYE. The complete CDR3 sequence is CASSSLVYEQYF.

A remark on this clone: The sequence runs out 3 residues before the end of the CDR3; the remainder is reconstructed from the germline J gene. The chain has TRBV6-2 or TRBV6-3 and TRBJ2-1, with D hard to call. Germline V gene data show CDR1 as MNHEY and CDR2 as SVGEGT. V was trimmed by 5 bases and J by 5 bases, leaving 10 bases between them. CDR3 length: 13 residues. The CDR3 reads CASSPWANNEQFF. CDR3 DNA, as far as it was read: TGTGCCAGCAGTCCCTGGGCTAACAATGAG.

With regard to this clone: The CDR3 end lies 3 residues beyond the end of the read and is filled in from the germline J gene. V usage is TRBV30 and J usage is TRBJ2-2; D may be TRBD2 (5 bases). Germline lookup yields CDR1 GTSNPN and CDR2 SVGIG (reference sequence). The CDR3 totals 12 residues. Trimming removed 2 bases at V and 5 bases at J, with 6 bases between. The CDR3 sequence is CAWSRGTGELFF. The CDR3 bases that were read are TGTGCCTGGAGTCGAGGGACCGGGGAG.

A note on this clone: The read gets to within 3 residues of the CDR3 end, and the germline J gene fills in the rest. The chain employs TRBV19 and TRBJ2-4; D might be TRBD1 (6 bases). This CDR3 region has 15 residues. Germline V gene lookup returns CDR1 LNHDA and CDR2 SQIVND (reference sequence). V was trimmed by 2 bases and J by 6 bases, leaving 14 bases between them. This CDR3 is CASSIWAQGRNIQYF. The sequenced part of the CDR3 DNA is TGTGCCAGTAGTATATGGGCACAGGGAAGAAACATT.

About this clone: Sequencing ends 3 residues short of the CDR3 end; the germline J gene provides the rest. The chain couples TRBV7-9 to TRBJ1-5, with TRBD1 matching 8 bases. The CDR3 contains 15 residues. CDR1 and CDR2 (germline): SEHNR, FQNEAQ (reference sequence). V lost 3 bases to trimming and J lost 4 bases; unmatched junction nucleotides: 5. CDR3 DNA (partial): TGTGCCAGCAGCTTTGGACAGGGAGGGAATCAGCCC. It translates to CASSFGQGGNQP. The CDR3 reads in full as CASSFGQGGNQPQHF.

To note about this clone: Read data end 3 residues before the CDR3 end; the end is taken from the germline J gene. The genes are TRBV30 and TRBJ2-7; D gene ambiguous. The CDR3 spans 12 residues. With 5 bases removed from V and 3 bases from J, the gap between germline ends came to 11 bases. The germline CDR1 and CDR2 sequences are GTSNPN and SVGIG (reference sequence). Partial CDR3 DNA: TGTGCCTGGGCAGACACATTCTACGAG. This sequence encodes CAWADTFYE. The entire CDR3 reads CAWADTFYEQYF.

Concerning this clone itself: The CDR3 end is not reached by the read, which stops 3 residues before it; the germline J gene fills it in. J is TRBJ1-2 and V is TRBV5-4; 8 nucleotides agree with TRBD1. V dropped 5 bases and J dropped 0; count of bases not matched to a gene: 9. Germline CDR1 reads SGHNT; CDR2 reads YYREEE (reference sequence). This CDR3 spans 16 amino acids. Here the CDR3 reads CASRIHGQGSNYGYTF. Partial CDR3 DNA: TGTGCCAGCAGAATCCACGGACAGGGTTCTAACTATGGC.

Worth noting for this clone: The read terminates 3 residues before the CDR3 end, so the remaining end is supplied by the germline J gene. The genes are TRBV19 and TRBJ2-7, with D possibly matching TRBD2 (5 bases). The CDR3 contains 12 residues. Per germline, CDR1 LNHDA and CDR2 SQIVND (reference sequence). V lost 5 bases and J 4 bases, leaving 9 bases between the germline ends. CDR3 residues: CASSDYDYEQYF. CDR3 DNA (partial): TGTGCCAGTAGTGACTACGATTACGAG.

In regard to this clone: The sequence runs out 3 residues before the end of the CDR3; the remainder is reconstructed from the germline J gene. V is TRBV6-2 or TRBV6-3 and J is TRBJ2-3; 9 bases line up with TRBD1. Trimming at V came to 6 bases and at J to 3 bases, leaving 10 bases not matched to a gene. The V gene's germline CDR1 is MNHEY and CDR2 SVGEGT. CDR3 length equals 16 residues. The CDR3 sequence is CASSQSGTGPTDTQYF. Partial CDR3 DNA: TGTGCCAGCAGCCAATCCGGGACAGGGCCGACAGATACG.

CDR3 DNA, as far as it was read: TGTGCCAGCAGCTCGGACGGACTAGCGGGAGGAATACCCACCACAGATACG. It yields the protein CASSSDGLAGGIPTTDT. The full CDR3 is CASSSDGLAGGIPTTDTQYF. The chain employs TRBV7-1 and TRBJ2-3; 14 bases agree with TRBD2. Read data end 3 residues before the CDR3 end; the end is taken from the germline J gene. TRBV7-1 is an ORF; its function is uncertain. Trimming at V came to 3 bases and at J to 2 bases, leaving 13 bases not matched to a gene. The CDR3 extends over 20 amino acids.

The CDR3 reads CASSIGIAGLSSYEQYF. CDR3 bases read: TGTGCCAGTAGTATTGGGATAGCGGGCCTCAGCTCCTACGAG. The V gene is TRBV19, the J gene TRBJ2-7; 7 nucleotides line up with TRBD2. The CDR3 is cut off 3 residues early in the read; its end comes from the germline J gene. The germline V gene encodes CDR1 LNHDA and CDR2 SQIVND (reference sequence). After removal of 3 bases from V and 0 bases from J, the junction contained 11 bases not matched to a gene. This CDR3 has 17 amino acids.

As for this clone: The read ends 3 residues early relative to the CDR3; the germline J gene fills the gap. V and J are TRBV23-1 and TRBJ1-1; 7 bases agree with TRBD1. TRBV23-1 is an ORF, and what it does is uncertain. The CDR3 extends over 15 amino acids. Germline trimming cut 2 bases from V and 0 bases from J; bases unmatched to any gene: 3. Incomplete CDR3 DNA: TGCGCCAGCAGTCAACGGGGACAGTTGAACACTGAA. It codes for CASSQRGQLNTE. The full CDR3 reads CASSQRGQLNTEAFF.

Partial CDR3 DNA: TGTGCCAGCAGCTTATCAGATAATCAGCCC. Translation gives CASSLSDNQP. The CDR3, in full, reads CASSLSDNQPQHF. This chain links TRBV7-9 with TRBJ1-5; D is ambiguous. The missing CDR3 end, 3 residues past where the read stops, is filled in from the germline J gene. Germline values: CDR1 SEHNR, CDR2 FQNEAQ (reference sequence). Trimming left V 2 bases short and J 4 bases short, with 6 bases between. The CDR3 totals 13 residues.

With regard to this clone: The sequence runs out 3 residues before the end of the CDR3; the remainder is reconstructed from the germline J gene. The chain has TRBV5-1 and TRBJ2-1; 7 nucleotides agree with TRBD2. J was trimmed by 2 bases and V by 1 base; bases with no gene match: 3. Germline CDR1 reads SGHRS; CDR2 reads YFSETQ. The CDR3 contains 15 residues. The sequenced CDR3 bases are TGCGCCAGCAGCTTGAGGGACTACACCTACAATGAG. Amino acids: CASSLRDYTYNE. The entire CDR3 is CASSLRDYTYNEQFF. The full variable domain, its missing parts supplied by reference TRBV5-1 and TRBJ2-1, is KAGVTQTPRYLIKTRGQQVTLSCSPISGHRSVSWYQQTPGQGLQFLFEYFSETQRNKGNFPGRFSGRQFSNSRSEMNVSTLELGDSALYLCASSLRDYTYNEQFFGPGTRLTVL.